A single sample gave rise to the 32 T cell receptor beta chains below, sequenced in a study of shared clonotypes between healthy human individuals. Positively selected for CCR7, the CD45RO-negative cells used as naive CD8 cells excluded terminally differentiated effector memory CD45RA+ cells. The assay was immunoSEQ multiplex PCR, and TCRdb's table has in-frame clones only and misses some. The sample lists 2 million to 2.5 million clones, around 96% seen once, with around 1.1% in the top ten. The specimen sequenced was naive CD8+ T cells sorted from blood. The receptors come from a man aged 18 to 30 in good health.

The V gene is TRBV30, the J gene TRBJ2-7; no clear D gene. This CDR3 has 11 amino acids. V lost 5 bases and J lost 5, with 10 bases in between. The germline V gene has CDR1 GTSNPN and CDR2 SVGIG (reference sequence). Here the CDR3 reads CAWATGNEQYF. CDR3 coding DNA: TGTGCCTGGGCCACCGGTAACGAGCAGTACTTC.

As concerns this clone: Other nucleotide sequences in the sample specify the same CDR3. CDR3 protein: CASSLLGTSGTDTQYF. For the CDR3, the DNA is TGTGCCAGCAGTTTACTAGGGACTAGCGGCACAGATACGCAGTATTTT. V gene TRBV27 combines with J gene TRBJ2-3; 10 bases are shared with TRBD2. With V trimmed by 2 bases and J by 1 base, 3 bases remained unmatched. This CDR3 is built from 16 residues. Looked up from germline, CDR1 is MNHEY and CDR2 is SMNVEV (reference sequence).

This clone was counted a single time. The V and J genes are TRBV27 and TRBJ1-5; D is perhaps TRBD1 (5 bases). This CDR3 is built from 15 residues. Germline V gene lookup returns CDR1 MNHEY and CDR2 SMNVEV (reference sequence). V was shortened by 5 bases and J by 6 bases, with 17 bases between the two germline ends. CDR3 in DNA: TGTGCCAGCAGTCCAATAGGCAGGGTTACTCAGCCCCAGCATTTT. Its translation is CASSPIGRVTQPQHF.

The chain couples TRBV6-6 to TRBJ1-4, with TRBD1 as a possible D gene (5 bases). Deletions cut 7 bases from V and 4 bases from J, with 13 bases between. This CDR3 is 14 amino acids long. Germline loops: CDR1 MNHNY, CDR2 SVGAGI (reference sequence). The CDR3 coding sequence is TGTGCCAGCATCCTTGACAGAGATAATGAAAAACTGTTTTTT. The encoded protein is CASILDRDNEKLFF.

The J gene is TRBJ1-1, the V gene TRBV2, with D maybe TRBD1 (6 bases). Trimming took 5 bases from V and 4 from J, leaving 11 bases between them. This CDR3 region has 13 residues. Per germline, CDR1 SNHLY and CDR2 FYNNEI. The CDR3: CASSPGASTEAFF. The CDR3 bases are TGTGCCAGCAGTCCGGGGGCTTCCACTGAAGCTTTCTTT.

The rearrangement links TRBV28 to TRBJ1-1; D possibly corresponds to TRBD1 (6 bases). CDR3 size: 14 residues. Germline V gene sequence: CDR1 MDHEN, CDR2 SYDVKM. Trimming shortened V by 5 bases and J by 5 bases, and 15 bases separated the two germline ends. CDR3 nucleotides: TGTGCCAGCAGTCCGTGGGGGCCCGGGACTGAAGCTTTCTTT. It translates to CASSPWGPGTEAFF.

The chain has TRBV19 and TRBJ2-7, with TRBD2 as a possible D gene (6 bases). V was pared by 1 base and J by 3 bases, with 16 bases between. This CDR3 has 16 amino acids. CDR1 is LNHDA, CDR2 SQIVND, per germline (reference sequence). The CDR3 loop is CASSIVSGGNGYEQYF. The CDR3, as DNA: TGTGCCAGTAGTATAGTGAGTGGAGGGAACGGCTACGAGCAGTACTTC.

CDR3 nucleotide sequence: TGTGCCACCCAAGCAGCCGAGCAGTACTTC. It encodes CATQAAEQYF. The rearrangement joins TRBV2 to TRBJ2-7; no reliable D call. CDR3 size: 10 residues. The V gene's germline CDR1 is SNHLY and CDR2 FYNNEI. The V end was cut by 10 bases, the J end by 6 bases, with 10 bases between. The full variable domain, its missing parts supplied by reference TRBV2 and TRBJ2-7, is EPEVTQTPSHQVTQMGQEVILRCVPISNHLYFYWYRQILGQKVEFLVSFYNNEISEKSEIFDDQFSVERPDGSNFTLKIRSTKLEDSAMYFCATQAAEQYFGPGTRLTVT.

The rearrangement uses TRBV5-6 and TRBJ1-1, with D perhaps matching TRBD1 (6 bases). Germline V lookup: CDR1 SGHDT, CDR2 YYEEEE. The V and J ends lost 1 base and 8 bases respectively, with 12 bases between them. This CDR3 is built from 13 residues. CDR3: CASSLRGGLEAFF. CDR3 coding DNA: TGTGCCAGCAGCTTGAGAGGGGGTCTCGAAGCTTTCTTT.

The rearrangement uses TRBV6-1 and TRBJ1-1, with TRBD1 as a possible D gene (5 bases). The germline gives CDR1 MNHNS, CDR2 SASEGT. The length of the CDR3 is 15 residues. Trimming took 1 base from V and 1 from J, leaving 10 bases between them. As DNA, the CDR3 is TGTGCCAGCAGTGAAGGAGGGACGGGGAACACTGAAGCTTTCTTT. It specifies CASSEGGTGNTEAFF.

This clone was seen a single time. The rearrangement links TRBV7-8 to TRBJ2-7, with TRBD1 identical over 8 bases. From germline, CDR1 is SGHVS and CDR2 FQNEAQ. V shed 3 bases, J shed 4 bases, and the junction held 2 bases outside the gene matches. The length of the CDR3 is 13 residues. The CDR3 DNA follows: TGTGCCAGCAGCTTTGGACAGGGATACGAGCAGTACTTC. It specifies CASSFGQGYEQYF.

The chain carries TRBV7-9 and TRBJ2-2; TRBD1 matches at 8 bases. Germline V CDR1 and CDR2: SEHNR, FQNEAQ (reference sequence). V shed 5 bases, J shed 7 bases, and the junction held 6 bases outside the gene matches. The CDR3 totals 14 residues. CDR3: CASSPGTGVGELFF. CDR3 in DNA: TGTGCCAGCAGCCCCGGGACAGGAGTCGGGGAGCTGTTTTTT. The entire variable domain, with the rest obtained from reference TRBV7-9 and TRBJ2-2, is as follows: DTGVSQNPRHKITKRGQNVTFRCDPISEHNRLYWYRQTLGQGPEFLTYFQNEAQLEKSRLLSDRFSAERPKGSFSTLEIQRTEQGDSAMYLCASSPGTGVGELFFGEGSRLTVL.

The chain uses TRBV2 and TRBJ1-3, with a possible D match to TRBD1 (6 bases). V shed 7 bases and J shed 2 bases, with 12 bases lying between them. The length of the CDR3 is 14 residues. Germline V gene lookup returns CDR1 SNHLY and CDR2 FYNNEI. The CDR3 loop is CASTQGLAGNTIYF. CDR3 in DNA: TGTGCCAGCACACAGGGCCTCGCTGGAAACACCATATATTTT.

The CDR3 loop is CASSLRGGSSYNSPLHF. As DNA, the CDR3 is TGTGCCAGCAGCTTGAGAGGAGGCAGCTCCTATAATTCACCCCTCCACTTT. The chain is built from TRBV5-5 and TRBJ1-6; no firm D call. This CDR3 comprises 17 residues. The V and J ends lost 1 base and 0 bases respectively, with 11 bases between them. CDR1 and CDR2 from the germline V gene are SGHKS and YYEKEE (reference sequence). The full variable domain, with the rest looked up from reference TRBV5-5 and TRBJ1-6, is DAGVTQSPTHLIKTRGQQVTLRCSPISGHKSVSWYQQVLGQGPQFIFQYYEKEERGRGNFPDRFSARQFPNYSSELNVNALLLGDSALYLCASSLRGGSSYNSPLHFGNGTRLTVT.

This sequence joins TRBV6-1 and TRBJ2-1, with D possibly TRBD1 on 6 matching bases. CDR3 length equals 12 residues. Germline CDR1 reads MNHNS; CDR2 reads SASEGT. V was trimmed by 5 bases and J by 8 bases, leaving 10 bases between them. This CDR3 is CASSPGVDEQFF. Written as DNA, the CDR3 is TGTGCCAGCAGTCCAGGGGTGGATGAGCAGTTCTTC.

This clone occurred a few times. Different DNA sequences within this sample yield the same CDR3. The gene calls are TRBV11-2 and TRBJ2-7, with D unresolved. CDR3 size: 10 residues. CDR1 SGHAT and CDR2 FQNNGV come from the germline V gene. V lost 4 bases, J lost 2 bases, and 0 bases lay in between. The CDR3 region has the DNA TGTGCCAGCAGCTCCTACGAGCAGTACTTC. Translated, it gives CASSSYEQYF. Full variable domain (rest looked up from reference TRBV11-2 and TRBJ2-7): EAGVAQSPRYKIIEKRQSVAFWCNPISGHATLYWYQQILGQGPKLLIQFQNNGVVDDSQLPKDRFSAERLKGVDSTLKIQPAKLEDSAVYLCASSSYEQYFGPGTRLTVT.

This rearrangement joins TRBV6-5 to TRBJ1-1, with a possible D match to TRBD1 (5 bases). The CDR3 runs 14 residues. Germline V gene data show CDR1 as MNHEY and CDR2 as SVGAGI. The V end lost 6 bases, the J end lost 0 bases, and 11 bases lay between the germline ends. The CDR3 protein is CASSQGAMNTEAFF. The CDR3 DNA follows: TGTGCCAGCAGCCAAGGGGCTATGAACACTGAAGCTTTCTTT.

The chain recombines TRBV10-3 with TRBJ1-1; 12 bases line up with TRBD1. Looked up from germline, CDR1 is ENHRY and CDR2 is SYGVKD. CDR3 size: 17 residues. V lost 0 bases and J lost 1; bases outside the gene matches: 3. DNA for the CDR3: TGTGCCATCAGTGAGTCAGGGACAGGGGGCGCGAACACTGAAGCTTTCTTT. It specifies CAISESGTGGANTEAFF.

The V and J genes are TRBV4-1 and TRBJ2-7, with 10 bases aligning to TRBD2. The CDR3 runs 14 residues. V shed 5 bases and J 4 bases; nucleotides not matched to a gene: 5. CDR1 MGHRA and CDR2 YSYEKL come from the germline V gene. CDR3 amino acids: CASSAGTSVYEQYF. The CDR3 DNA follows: TGCGCCAGCAGCGCCGGGACTAGCGTTTACGAGCAGTACTTC.

The CDR3 coding sequence is TGTGCCAGCAGCGACCGGGACAGATATTCACCCCTCCACTTT. Amino acids: CASSDRDRYSPLHF. The chain joins TRBV9 to TRBJ1-6; the match to TRBD1 covers 7 bases. The trim removed 3 bases at V and 8 bases at J, leaving 5 bases unmatched. The CDR3 totals 14 residues. CDR1 is SGDLS, CDR2 YYNGEE, per germline.

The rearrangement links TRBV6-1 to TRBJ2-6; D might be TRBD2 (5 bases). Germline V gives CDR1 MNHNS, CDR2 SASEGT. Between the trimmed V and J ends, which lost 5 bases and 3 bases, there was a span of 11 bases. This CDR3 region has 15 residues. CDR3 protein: CASSLDSFGANVLTF. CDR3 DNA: TGTGCCAGCAGTTTGGACTCGTTTGGGGCCAACGTCCTGACTTTC.

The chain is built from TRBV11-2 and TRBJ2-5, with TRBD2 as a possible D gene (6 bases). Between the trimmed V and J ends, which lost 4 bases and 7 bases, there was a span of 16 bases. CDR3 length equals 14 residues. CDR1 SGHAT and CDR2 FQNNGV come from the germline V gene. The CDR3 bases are TGTGCCAGCAGCTCTGGGGAGGATTTGTGGACCCAGTACTTC. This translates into CASSSGEDLWTQYF.

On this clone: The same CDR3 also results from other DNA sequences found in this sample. The CDR3 DNA is TGCGCCAGCAGCCAATCCACAGATACGCAGTATTTT. Translating gives CASSQSTDTQYF. The V gene is TRBV4-1, the J gene TRBJ2-3; no clear D. Trimming removed 2 bases at V and 2 bases at J, with 2 bases between. This CDR3 is 12 amino acids long. Germline values: CDR1 MGHRA, CDR2 YSYEKL.

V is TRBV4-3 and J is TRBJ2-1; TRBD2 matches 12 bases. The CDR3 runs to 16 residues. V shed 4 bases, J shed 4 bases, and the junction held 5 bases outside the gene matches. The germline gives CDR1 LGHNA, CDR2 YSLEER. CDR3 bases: TGCGCCAGCAGCCCTAGACTAGCGGGGGTTTACAATGAGCAGTTCTTC. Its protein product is CASSPRLAGVYNEQFF.

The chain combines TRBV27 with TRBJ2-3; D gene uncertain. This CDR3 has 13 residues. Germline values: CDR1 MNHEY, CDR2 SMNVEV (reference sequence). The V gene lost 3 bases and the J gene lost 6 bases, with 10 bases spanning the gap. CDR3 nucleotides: TGTGCCAGCAGTTTCCTCACGGACGATACGCAGTATTTT. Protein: CASSFLTDDTQYF.

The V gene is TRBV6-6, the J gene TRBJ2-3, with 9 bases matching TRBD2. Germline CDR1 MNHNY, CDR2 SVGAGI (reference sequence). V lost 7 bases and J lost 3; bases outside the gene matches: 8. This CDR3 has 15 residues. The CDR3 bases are TGTGCCAGCACCAGCTTAGCGGGAGTAACAGATACGCAGTATTTT. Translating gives CASTSLAGVTDTQYF.

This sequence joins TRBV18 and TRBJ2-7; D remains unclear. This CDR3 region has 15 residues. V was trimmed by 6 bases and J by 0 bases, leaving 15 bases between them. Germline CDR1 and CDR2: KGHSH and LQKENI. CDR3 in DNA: TGTGCCAGCTCGCCTCCGGGCGCTAGCTCCTACGAGCAGTACTTC. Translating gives CASSPPGASSYEQYF.

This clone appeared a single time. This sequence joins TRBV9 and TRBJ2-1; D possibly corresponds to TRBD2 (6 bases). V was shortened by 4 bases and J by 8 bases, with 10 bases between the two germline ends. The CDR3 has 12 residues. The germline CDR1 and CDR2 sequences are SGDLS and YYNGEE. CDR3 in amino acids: CASSSWRDEQFF. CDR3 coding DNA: TGTGCCAGCAGCTCCTGGAGGGATGAGCAGTTCTTC. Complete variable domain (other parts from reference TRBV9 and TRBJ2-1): DSGVTQTPKHLITATGQRVTLRCSPRSGDLSVYWYQQSLDQGLQFLIQYYNGEERAKGNILERFSAQQFPDLHSELNLSSLELGDSALYFCASSSWRDEQFFGPGTRLTVL.

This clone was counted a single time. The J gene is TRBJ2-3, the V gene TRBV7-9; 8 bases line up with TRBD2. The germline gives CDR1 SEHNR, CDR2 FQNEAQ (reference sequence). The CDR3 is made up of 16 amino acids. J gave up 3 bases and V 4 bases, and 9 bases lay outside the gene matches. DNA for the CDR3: TGTGCCAGCAGCTCCACCACCGGGACTAGTACAGATACGCAGTATTTT. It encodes CASSSTTGTSTDTQYF. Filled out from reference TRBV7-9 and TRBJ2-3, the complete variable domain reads DTGVSQNPRHKITKRGQNVTFRCDPISEHNRLYWYRQTLGQGPEFLTYFQNEAQLEKSRLLSDRFSAERPKGSFSTLEIQRTEQGDSAMYLCASSSTTGTSTDTQYFGPGTRLTVL.

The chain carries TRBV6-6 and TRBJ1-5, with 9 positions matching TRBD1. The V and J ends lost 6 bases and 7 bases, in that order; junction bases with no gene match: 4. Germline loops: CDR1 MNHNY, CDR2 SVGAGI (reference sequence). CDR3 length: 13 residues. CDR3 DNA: TGTGCCAGCAGCCGGGACAGGGACCAGCCCCAGCATTTT. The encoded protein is CASSRDRDQPQHF.

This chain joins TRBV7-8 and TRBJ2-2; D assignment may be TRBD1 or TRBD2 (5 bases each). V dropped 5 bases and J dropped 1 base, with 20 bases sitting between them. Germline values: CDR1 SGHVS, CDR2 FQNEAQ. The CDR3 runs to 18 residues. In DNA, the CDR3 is TGTGCCAGCAGCCACCATCCTGGGGTGGGGGAGAACACCGGGGAGCTGTTTTTT. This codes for CASSHHPGVGENTGELFF.

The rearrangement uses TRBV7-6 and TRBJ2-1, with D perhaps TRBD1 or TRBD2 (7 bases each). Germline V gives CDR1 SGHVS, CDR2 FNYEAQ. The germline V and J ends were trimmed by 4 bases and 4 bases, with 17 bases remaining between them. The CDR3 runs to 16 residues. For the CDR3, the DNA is TGTGCCAGCAGCTCCTATACAGGGGAGGGGTACAATGAGCAGTTCTTC. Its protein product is CASSSYTGEGYNEQFF.